Presented here are 12 T cell receptor beta chains from one specimen sequenced in a study of blood T cells in healthy people across ages. Through a sample-barcoded 5' primer and a J-beta primer mix, a second PCR was run for roughly 6 to 12 cycles. TCRdb recomputed calls from the 5' RACE reads with MiXCR, one row per CDR3 protein. The sample holds some 800,000 distinct CDR3 sequences, roughly 44% seen once. The sequencing input was blood. The receptors stem from a man in his sixties in good health.

This chain connects TRBV28 to TRBJ2-3; 7 nucleotides agree with TRBD2. Germline CDR1 MDHEN, CDR2 SYDVKM. CDR3 size: 15 residues. Trimming at V came to 4 bases and at J to 1 base, leaving 5 bases not matched to a gene. The CDR3 reads CASSYQSGGTDTQYF. DNA for the CDR3: TGTGCCAGCAGTTACCAAAGCGGGGGCACAGATACGCAGTATTTT.

The chain links TRBV30 to TRBJ1-4, with a weak D call TRBD1 (5 bases). The germline V and J ends were trimmed by 4 bases and 8 bases, with 20 bases remaining between them. Germline assignment: CDR1 GTSNPN and CDR2 SVGIG (reference sequence). This CDR3 comprises 15 residues. The CDR3 sequence is CAWNPPGIGEEKLFF. CDR3 DNA sequence: TGTGCCTGGAATCCACCAGGGATAGGAGAGGAAAAACTGTTTTTT.

This clonotype was observed a few times. The CDR3 nucleotides read TGTGCCAGCTCGTCCGGGGTTAACTATGGCTACACCTTC. Translation gives CASSSGVNYGYTF. The V and J genes are TRBV27 and TRBJ1-2; D ambiguous. CDR3 size: 13 residues. Trimming cost V 8 bases and J 1 base, with 11 bases left between them. Germline V lookup: CDR1 MNHEY, CDR2 SMNVEV (reference sequence).

The sample holds a few counts of this clonotype. The rearrangement uses TRBV7-2 and TRBJ2-7; D gene uncertain. Trimming removed 6 bases from V and 3 bases from J, with 12 bases in between. The CDR3 has 13 amino acids. Germline-derived CDR1 and CDR2 are SGHTA and FQGNSA. CDR3 in DNA: TGTGCCAGCAGTTCCCCTTCCCTCTACGAGCAGTACTTC. It codes for CASSSPSLYEQYF.

The V gene is TRBV3-1, the J gene TRBJ2-1, with D possibly being TRBD2 (6 bases). The length of the CDR3 is 14 residues. With 1 base removed from V and 7 bases from J, the gap between germline ends came to 11 bases. CDR1 and CDR2 from the germline V gene are LGHDT and YNNKEL (reference sequence). The CDR3 spells CASSQVGGKNEQFF. The CDR3 region has the DNA TGTGCCAGCAGCCAAGTCGGAGGGAAGAATGAGCAGTTCTTC.

The chain carries TRBV3-1 and TRBJ2-5, with 9 bases that match TRBD2. V was pared by 1 base and J by 6 bases, with 12 bases of the junction left unmatched. CDR1 and CDR2 from the germline V gene are LGHDT and YNNKEL (reference sequence). The CDR3 contains 17 residues. The CDR3 DNA reads as TGTGCCAGCAGCCAAGCTTGGGCTAGCGGGGATGATAAGACCCAGTACTTC. Amino acids: CASSQAWASGDDKTQYF.

A few counts support this clonotype. The rearrangement uses TRBV27 and TRBJ2-7; 7 nucleotides align to TRBD1. The CDR3 loop spans 15 amino acids. Germline CDR1 is MNHEY and CDR2 is SMNVEV (reference sequence). The V segment lost 5 bases and the J segment 4 bases; nucleotides outside the gene matches: 11. The CDR3 spells CASSQMGQLGYEQYF. The CDR3 DNA follows: TGTGCCAGCAGTCAGATGGGACAGTTAGGTTACGAGCAGTACTTC.

About this clonotype: One junction end disagrees with the germline gene, perhaps due to a read error. This chain uses TRBV9 with TRBJ2-5; no definite D call. The CDR3 contains 15 residues. The V gene's germline CDR1 is SGDLS and CDR2 YYNGEE. Here the CDR3 DNA reads TGTGCCAGCGGCGTAGTGGGGTCTAATCAAGAGACCCAGTACTTC. This gives the protein CASGVVGSNQETQYF.

This clonotype was seen ten or more times. This chain connects TRBV5-6 to TRBJ1-6, with a possible D match to TRBD1 (5 bases). CDR1 SGHDT and CDR2 YYEEEE come from the germline V gene. V was shortened by 7 bases and J by 7 bases, with 12 bases between the two germline ends. The CDR3 has 13 residues. The CDR3, as DNA: TGTGCCAGCCGCCCAGGGAGGAATTCACCCCTCCACTTT. Its translation: CASRPGRNSPLHF.

This chain connects TRBV3-1 to TRBJ1-6; 10 bases line up with TRBD1. V lost 2 bases and J lost 8; bases outside the gene matches: 15. From germline, CDR1 is LGHDT and CDR2 YNNKEL (reference sequence). The CDR3 contains 19 residues. CDR3 nucleotides: TGTGCCAGCAGCCAACACCTGACGACAGGGGGCTTGAGAGATTCACCCCTCCACTTT. Its translation is CASSQHLTTGGLRDSPLHF. The variable domain in full, with the rest retrieved from reference TRBV3-1 and TRBJ1-6, is DTAVSQTPKYLVTQMGNDKSIKCEQNLGHDTMYWYKQDSKKFLKIMFSYNNKELIINETVPNRFSPKSPDKAHLNLHINSLELGDSAVYFCASSQHLTTGGLRDSPLHFGNGTRLTVT.

This clonotype was picked up a small number of times. This chain joins TRBV12-3 or TRBV12-4 and TRBJ2-6; D ambiguous. CDR3 length: 12 residues. Trimming cost V 6 bases and J 8 bases, with 8 bases left between them. CDR3 region: CASSPPTNVLTF. The DNA for the CDR3 is TGTGCCAGCAGCCCCCCCACCAACGTCCTGACTTTC.

The chain couples TRBV5-5 to TRBJ2-7; 9 bases map to TRBD1. The ends lost 4 bases at V and 3 bases at J; junction bases unmatched: 8. The CDR3 is 15 residues long. Looked up from germline, CDR1 is SGHKS and CDR2 is YYEKEE (reference sequence). The CDR3, as DNA: TGTGCCAGCAGCCGAATGGGGACAGGGCGCTACGAGCAGTACTTC. It codes for CASSRMGTGRYEQYF.